This T cell receptor (beta chain) was obtained from a study of blood T cell repertoires in COVID-19. In the source study's methods: Quantification of nucleated cells was approximated via reference gene primer amplification. Sequencing was performed with immunoSEQ multiplex PCR; in TCRdb, only in-frame clones are kept and a portion is missing. That table furnishes V, J and clone size, whereas the DNA furnished D and trimming. The data contain roughly 200,000 clones, about 91% of them singletons. V was cut by 10 bases and J by 3 bases, with 15 bases left in between. CDR3 length equals 13 residues. V usage is TRBV12-3 or TRBV12-4 and J usage is TRBJ1-1; maybe TRBD1 (5 bases). The source material was PBMCs or T cells enriched from blood (not recorded which). The clonotype comes from a man aged 18 to 29 with acute COVID-19. The CDR3 coding sequence is TGTGCCACCCTCAGGGACTCATACACTGAAGCTTTCTTT. Protein sequence: CATLRDSYTEAFF.